The clone carrying this TCR beta chain was observed a few times. What it recognizes is unknown. These data are taken from a study of cytomegalovirus exposure and HLA in healthy donors. Whole-study findings and limits: The productive fraction for most TCR beta V segments was about 87% or about 30% in an earlier analysis. There were over 150 TCR beta chains listed as cytomegalovirus-associated. It is likely that the observed cluster of highly shared sequence variants was a sequencing artifact.

The PCR made use of 60 Vbeta and 13 Jbeta primers. The method was immunoSEQ multiplex PCR; TCRdb's version includes in-frame clones alone and lacks a portion of them. Of about 150,000 clones in the sample, roughly three quarters were seen once. The sequenced material came from PBMCs. The source of this sequence is a woman between 50 and 59 years old in good health and CMV-seropositive.

The CDR3 sequence is CASSVSGGDYNEQFF. CDR3 nucleotide sequence: TGTGCCAGCAGCGTCAGCGGGGGGGACTACAATGAGCAGTTCTTC. The rearrangement joins TRBV9 to TRBJ2-1; 10 positions agree with TRBD2. V dropped 2 bases and J dropped 3; count of bases not matched to a gene: 2. The CDR3 has 15 amino acids. The germline V gene has CDR1 SGDLS and CDR2 YYNGEE.